These T cell receptor beta chains were read from a single sample in a study of blood T cell repertoires in COVID-19. The assay was immunoSEQ multiplex PCR, and TCRdb's table has in-frame clones only and misses some. The sample gives approximately 110,000 clones, approximately 85% of which show up once; under 3.5% is in the top ten. The sequencing sample was made of peripheral blood. The receptors here all came from a woman older than 75 with COVID-19, enrolled during active disease. Both conserved end residues are part of each CDR3. D genes are given only for firm matches. Clone sizes are given selectively: once, few, many, or a class where the clone is expanded.

cdr3_nt cdr3_aa d_call clone_size j_call cdr3_length v_call
TGCGCCAGCAGCCTAAGACAGGGAGATGGCTACACCTTC CASSLRQGDGYTF TRBD1 NA TRBJ1-2 13 TRBV4-3
TGTGCCAGCAGTTGGGACAGGGGTGAGACCCAGTACTTC CASSWDRGETQYF TRBD1 NA TRBJ2-5 13 TRBV7-2
TGTGCCAGCAGCTTAGACGGGGGGGCGCGATCACTATACGAGCAGTACTTC CASSLDGGARSLYEQYF TRBD2 NA TRBJ2-7 17 TRBV11-2
TGTGCCAGCAGGGAGACTAGCGGGAGAGGCAATGAGCAGTTCTTC CASRETSGRGNEQFF TRBD2 NA TRBJ2-1 15 TRBV5-4
TGTGCCAGCAGCCAACTAGCGGGAGGGCCCGAGCAGTACTTC CASSQLAGGPEQYF TRBD2 NA TRBJ2-7 14 TRBV14
TGTGCCAGCAGCGTCGGGACAGGGGTACGAGAGACCCAGTACTTC CASSVGTGVRETQYF TRBD1 NA TRBJ2-5 15 TRBV9
TGTGCCAGCAGTGGAGTCGACAGCTCCTACAATGAGCAGTTCTTC CASSGVDSSYNEQFF NA NA TRBJ2-1 15 TRBV2
TGTGCCAGCTCACCACCGTTTGAGGGTGAAGGCTACACCTTC CASSPPFEGEGYTF NA NA TRBJ1-2 14 TRBV18
TGTGCCAGCAGCCAGTCGGGACAGGGAGACACCTTC CASSQSGQGDTF TRBD1 NA TRBJ1-2 12 TRBV3-1/TRBV3-2
TGCGCCAGCAGTCCGGATTTCGGGACAGCCTCCCTCCGCCGGTCTGGAAACACCATATATTTT CASSPDFGTASLRRSGNTIYF TRBD1 few TRBJ1-3 21 TRBV23-1
TGTGCCAGCAGCTCGCGCACAGGGTACTACGAGCAGTACTTC CASSSRTGYYEQYF NA NA TRBJ2-7 14 TRBV9